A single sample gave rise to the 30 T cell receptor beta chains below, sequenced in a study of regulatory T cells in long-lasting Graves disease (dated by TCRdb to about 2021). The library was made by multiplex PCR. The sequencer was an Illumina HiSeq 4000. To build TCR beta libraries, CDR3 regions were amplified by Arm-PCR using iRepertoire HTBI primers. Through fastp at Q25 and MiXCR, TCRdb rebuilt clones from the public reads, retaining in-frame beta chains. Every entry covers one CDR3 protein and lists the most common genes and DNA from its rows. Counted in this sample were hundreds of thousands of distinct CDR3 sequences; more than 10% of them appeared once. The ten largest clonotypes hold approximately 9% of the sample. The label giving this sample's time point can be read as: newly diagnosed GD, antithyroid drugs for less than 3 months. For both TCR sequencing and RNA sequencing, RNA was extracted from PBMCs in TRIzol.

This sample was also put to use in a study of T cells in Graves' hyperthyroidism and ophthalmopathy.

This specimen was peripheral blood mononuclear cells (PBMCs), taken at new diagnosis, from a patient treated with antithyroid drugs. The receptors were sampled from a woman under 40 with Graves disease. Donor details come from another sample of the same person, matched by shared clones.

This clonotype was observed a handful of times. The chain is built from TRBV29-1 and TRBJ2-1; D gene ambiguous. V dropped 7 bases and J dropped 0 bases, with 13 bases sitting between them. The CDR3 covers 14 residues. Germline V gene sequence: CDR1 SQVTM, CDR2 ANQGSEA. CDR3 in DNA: TGCAGCGCCCGAGTAGCTAGCTCCTACAATGAGCAGTTCTTC. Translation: CSARVASSYNEQFF.

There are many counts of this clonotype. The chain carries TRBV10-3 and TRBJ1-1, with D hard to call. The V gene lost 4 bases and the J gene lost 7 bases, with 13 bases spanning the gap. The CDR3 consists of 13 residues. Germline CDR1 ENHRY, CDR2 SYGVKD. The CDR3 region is CAISGIGLGEAFF. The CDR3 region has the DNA TGTGCCATCAGTGGTATAGGGCTCGGTGAAGCTTTCTTT.

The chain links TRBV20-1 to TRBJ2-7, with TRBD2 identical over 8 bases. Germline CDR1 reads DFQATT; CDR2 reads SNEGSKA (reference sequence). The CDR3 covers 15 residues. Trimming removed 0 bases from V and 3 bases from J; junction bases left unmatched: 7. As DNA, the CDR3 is TGCAGTGCTAGAGATAATAGCGGGACGCTCTACGAGCAGTACTTC. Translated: CSARDNSGTLYEQYF.

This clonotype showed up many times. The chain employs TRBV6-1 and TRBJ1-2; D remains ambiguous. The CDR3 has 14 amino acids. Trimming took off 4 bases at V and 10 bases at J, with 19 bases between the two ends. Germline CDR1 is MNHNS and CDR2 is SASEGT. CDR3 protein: CASSAVHEKFDYTF. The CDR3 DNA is TGTGCCAGCAGTGCCGTTCATGAAAAGTTCGACTACACCTTC.

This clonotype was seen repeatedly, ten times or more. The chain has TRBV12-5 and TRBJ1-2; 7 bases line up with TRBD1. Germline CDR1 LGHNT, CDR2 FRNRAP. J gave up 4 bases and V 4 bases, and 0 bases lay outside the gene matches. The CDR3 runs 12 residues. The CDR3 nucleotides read TGTGCTAGTGGTTGGGACAGCTATGGCTACACCTTC. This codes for CASGWDSYGYTF.

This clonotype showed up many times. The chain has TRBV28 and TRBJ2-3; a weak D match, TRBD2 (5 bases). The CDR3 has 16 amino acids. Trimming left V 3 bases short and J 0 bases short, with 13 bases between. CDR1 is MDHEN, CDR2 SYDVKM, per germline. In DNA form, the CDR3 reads TGTGCCAGCAGTTTCGCCGGGGAGCCTAGCACAGATACGCAGTATTTT. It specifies CASSFAGEPSTDTQYF.

The CDR3 nucleotides read TGTGCCAGCAGTTACGGTACAGGAAAGGGCAATCAGCCCCAGCATTTT. This gives the protein CASSYGTGKGNQPQHF. The rearrangement joins TRBV6-5 to TRBJ1-5; a weak D match, TRBD1 (5 bases). V lost 2 bases and J 2 bases, leaving 13 bases between the germline ends. Germline V gene lookup returns CDR1 MNHEY and CDR2 SVGAGI. The CDR3 consists of 16 residues.

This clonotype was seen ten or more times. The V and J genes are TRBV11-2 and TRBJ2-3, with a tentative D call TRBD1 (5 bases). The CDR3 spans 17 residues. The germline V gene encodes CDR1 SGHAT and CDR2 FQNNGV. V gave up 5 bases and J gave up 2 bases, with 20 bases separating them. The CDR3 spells CASSLWGAQGSTDTQYF. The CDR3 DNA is TGTGCCAGCAGCCTGTGGGGTGCCCAGGGCTCCACAGATACGCAGTATTTT.

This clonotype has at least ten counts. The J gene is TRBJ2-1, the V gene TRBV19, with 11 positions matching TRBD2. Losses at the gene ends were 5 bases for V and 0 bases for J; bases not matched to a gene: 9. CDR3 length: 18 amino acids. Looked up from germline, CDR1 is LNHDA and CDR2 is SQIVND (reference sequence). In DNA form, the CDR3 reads TGTGCCAGTAGTTCTCCTCGACTAGCGGGGAGCTCCTACAATGAGCAGTTCTTC. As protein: CASSSPRLAGSSYNEQFF.

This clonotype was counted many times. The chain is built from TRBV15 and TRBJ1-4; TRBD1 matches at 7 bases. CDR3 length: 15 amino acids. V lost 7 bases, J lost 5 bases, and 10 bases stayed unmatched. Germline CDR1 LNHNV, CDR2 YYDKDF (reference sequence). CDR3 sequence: CATMLLGGGNEKLFF. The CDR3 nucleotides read TGTGCCACCATGCTTTTAGGGGGCGGGAATGAAAAACTGTTTTTT.

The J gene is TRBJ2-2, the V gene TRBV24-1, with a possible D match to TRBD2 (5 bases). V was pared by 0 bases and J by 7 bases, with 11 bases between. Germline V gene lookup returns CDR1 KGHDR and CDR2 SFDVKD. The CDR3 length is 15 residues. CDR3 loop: CATSDLLQDFGELFF. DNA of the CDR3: TGTGCCACCAGTGATTTGCTGCAGGACTTCGGGGAGCTGTTTTTT.

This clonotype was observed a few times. For the CDR3, the DNA is TGTGCCAGCAGTTACTCGGGCAGCCAAGAGACCCAGTACTTC. Encoded protein: CASSYSGSQETQYF. V and J are TRBV6-5 and TRBJ2-5; D gene unclear. The CDR3 has 14 residues. Germline V CDR1 and CDR2: MNHEY, SVGAGI. Trimming cost V 0 bases and J 1 base, with 6 bases left between them.

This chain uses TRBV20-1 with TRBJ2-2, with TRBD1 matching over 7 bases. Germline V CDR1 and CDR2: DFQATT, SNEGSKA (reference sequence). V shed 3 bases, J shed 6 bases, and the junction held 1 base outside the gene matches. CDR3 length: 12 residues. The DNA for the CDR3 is TGCAGTGCTAGGGGACAGCCCGGGGAGCTGTTTTTT. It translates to CSARGQPGELFF.

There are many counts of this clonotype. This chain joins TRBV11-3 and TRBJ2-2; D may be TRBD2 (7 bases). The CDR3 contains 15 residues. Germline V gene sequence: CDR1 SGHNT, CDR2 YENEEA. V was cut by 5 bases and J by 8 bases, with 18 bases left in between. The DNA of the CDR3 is TGTGCCAGCAGCCCCCAAGGACTAGGGGGTGGGGAGCTGTTTTTT. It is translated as CASSPQGLGGGELFF. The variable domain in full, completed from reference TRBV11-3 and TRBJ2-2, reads EAGVVQSPRYKIIEKKQPVAFWCNPISGHNTLYWYLQNLGQGPELLIRYENEEAVDDSQLPKDRFSAERLKGVDSTLKIQPAELGDSAVYLCASSPQGLGGGELFFGEGSRLTVL.

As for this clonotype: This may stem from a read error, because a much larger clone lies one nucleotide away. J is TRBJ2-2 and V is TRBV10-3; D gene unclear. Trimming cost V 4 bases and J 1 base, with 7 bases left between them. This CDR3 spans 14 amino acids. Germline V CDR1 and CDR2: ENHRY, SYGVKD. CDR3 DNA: TGTGCCATCAGTGCGGGCGAGAACACCGGGGAGCTGTTTTTT. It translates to CAISAGENTGELFF.

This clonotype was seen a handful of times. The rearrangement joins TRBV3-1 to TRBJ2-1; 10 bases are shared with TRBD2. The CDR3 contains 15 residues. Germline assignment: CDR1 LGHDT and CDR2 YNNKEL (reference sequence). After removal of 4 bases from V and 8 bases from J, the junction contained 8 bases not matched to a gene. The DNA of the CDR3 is TGTGCCAGCAGCCCTTCACTAGCGGGAAGGGATGAGCAGTTCTTC. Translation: CASSPSLAGRDEQFF.

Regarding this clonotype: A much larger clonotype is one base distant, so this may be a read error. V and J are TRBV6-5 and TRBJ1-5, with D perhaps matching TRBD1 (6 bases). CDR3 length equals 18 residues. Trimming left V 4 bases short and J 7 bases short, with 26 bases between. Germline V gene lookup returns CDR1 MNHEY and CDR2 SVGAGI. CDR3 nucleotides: TGTGCCAGCAGTTCCCTCAAGGGAGGGACACGAAGCGGGCAGCCCCAGCATTTT. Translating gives CASSSLKGGTRSGQPQHF.

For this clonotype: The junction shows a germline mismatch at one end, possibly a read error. This chain's CDR3 is CASSLSGGRNEAFF. The CDR3, as DNA: TGTGCCAGCAGCTTATCGGGGGGTCGTAATGAAGCTTTCTTT. The V gene is TRBV28, the J gene TRBJ1-1; a weak D match, TRBD1 (5 bases). Germline V CDR1 and CDR2: MDHEN, SYDVKM. This CDR3 has 14 residues.

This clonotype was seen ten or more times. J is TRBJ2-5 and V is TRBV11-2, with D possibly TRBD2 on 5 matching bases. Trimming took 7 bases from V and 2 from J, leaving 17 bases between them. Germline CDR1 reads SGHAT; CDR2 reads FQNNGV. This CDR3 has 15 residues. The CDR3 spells CASTFLGSPQETQYF. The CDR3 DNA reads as TGTGCCAGCACCTTTTTAGGGAGTCCACAAGAGACCCAGTACTTC.

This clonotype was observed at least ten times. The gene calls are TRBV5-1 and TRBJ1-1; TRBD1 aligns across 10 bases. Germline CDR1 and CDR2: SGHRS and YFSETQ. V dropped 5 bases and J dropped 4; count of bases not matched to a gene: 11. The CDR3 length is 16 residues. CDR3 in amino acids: CASSSRAGQGGTEAFF. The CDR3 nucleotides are TGCGCCAGCAGTTCCAGGGCCGGACAGGGGGGCACTGAAGCTTTCTTT.

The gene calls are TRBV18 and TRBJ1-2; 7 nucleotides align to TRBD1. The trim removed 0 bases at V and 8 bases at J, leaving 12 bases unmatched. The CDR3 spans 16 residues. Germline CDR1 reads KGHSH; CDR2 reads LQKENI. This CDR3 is CASSPPRGNTESGYTF. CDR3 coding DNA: TGTGCCAGCTCACCACCCAGGGGGAATACCGAGTCAGGCTACACCTTC.

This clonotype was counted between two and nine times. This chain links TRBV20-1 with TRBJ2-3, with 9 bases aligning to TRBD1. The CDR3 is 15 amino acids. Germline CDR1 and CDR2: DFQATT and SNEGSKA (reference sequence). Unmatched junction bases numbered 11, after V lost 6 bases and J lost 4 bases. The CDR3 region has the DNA TGCAGTGCAGTACCCCGGGACAGGGCCGCAGATACGCAGTATTTT. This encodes CSAVPRDRAADTQYF.

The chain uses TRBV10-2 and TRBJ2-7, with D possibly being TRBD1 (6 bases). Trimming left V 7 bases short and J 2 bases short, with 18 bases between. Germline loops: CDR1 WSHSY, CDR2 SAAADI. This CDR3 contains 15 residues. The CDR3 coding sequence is TGCGCCAGCATTAAACCGGACAGCGGAACCTACGAGCAGTACTTC. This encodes CASIKPDSGTYEQYF.

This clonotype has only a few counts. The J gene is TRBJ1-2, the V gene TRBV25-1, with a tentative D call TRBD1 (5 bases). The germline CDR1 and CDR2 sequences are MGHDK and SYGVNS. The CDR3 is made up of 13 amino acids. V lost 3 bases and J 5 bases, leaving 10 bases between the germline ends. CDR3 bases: TGTGCCAGCAGTGAGGGACTAATTTATGGCTACACCTTC. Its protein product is CASSEGLIYGYTF.

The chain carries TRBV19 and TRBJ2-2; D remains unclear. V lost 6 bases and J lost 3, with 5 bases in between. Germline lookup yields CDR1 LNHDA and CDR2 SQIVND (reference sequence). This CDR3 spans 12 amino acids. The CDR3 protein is CASRGYTGELFF. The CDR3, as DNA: TGTGCCAGTAGAGGGTACACCGGGGAGCTGTTTTTT.

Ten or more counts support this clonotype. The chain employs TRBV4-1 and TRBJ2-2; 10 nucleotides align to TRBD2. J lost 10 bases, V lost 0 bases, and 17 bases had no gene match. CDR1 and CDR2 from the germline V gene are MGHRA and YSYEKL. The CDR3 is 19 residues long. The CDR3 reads CASSQDWSLAGAFRKELFF. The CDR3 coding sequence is TGCGCCAGCAGCCAAGATTGGTCGCTAGCGGGAGCATTTAGGAAGGAGCTGTTTTTT.

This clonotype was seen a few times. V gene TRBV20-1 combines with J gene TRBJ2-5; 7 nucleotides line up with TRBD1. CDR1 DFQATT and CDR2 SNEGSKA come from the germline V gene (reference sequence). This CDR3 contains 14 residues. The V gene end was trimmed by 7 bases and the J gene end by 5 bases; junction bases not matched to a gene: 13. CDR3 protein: CSVRPGQQRETQYF. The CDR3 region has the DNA TGCAGTGTCCGACCGGGACAGCAAAGGGAGACCCAGTACTTC.

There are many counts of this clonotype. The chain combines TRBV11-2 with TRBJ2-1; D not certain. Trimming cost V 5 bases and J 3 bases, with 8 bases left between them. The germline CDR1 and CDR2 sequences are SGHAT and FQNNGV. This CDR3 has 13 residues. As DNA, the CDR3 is TGTGCCAGCAGCCCAGGTGGCTACAATGAGCAGTTCTTC. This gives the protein CASSPGGYNEQFF.

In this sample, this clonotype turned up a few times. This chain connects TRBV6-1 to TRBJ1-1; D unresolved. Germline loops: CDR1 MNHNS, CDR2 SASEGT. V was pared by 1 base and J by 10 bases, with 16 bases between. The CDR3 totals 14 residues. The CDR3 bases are TGTGCCAGCAGTGAAGTGTTGGGCGGGTCCAGAGCTTTCTTT. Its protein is CASSEVLGGSRAFF.

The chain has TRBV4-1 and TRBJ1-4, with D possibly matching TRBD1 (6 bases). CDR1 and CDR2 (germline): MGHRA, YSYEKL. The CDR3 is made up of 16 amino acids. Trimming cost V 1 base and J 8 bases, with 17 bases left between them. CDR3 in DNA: TGCGCCAGCAGCCAAGTACGACAGGCCCGTGAAGAAAAACTGTTTTTT. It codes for CASSQVRQAREEKLFF.